This T cell receptor beta chain was found in a study of cytomegalovirus exposure and HLA in healthy donors. Study-level points and caveats: Reportedly, cytomegalovirus status was diagnosed with high sensitivity and specificity. Further analysis, carried out later, found HLA-associated TCR beta chains more clonally expanded than equally common other chains. Exclusion as indistinguishable affected some V segments, including TRBV6-2 and TRBV6-3.

Vbeta (60) and Jbeta (13) primers were used in the PCR. This table comes from immunoSEQ multiplex PCR, and its TCRdb copy is limited to in-frame clones, with some not included. The table lists roughly 150,000 clones, around 80% of them singletons. As to this clone: Its antigen remains unknown.

The germline V gene has CDR1 SNHLY and CDR2 FYNNEI. Trimming removed 6 bases from V and 0 bases from J, with 18 bases in between. CDR3 length equals 18 residues. Sequencing was done on a sample of PBMCs. The source is a female donor in good health and CMV-seronegative. The chain recombines TRBV2 with TRBJ2-6; no firm D call. CDR3 sequence: CASSSMHVAGSGANVLTF. CDR3 DNA sequence: TGTGCCAGCAGCTCCATGCACGTCGCAGGCTCTGGGGCCAACGTCCTGACTTTC. The full variable domain, its missing parts supplied by reference TRBV2 and TRBJ2-6, is EPEVTQTPSHQVTQMGQEVILRCVPISNHLYFYWYRQILGQKVEFLVSFYNNEISEKSEIFDDQFSVERPDGSNFTLKIRSTKLEDSAMYFCASSSMHVAGSGANVLTFGAGSRLTVL.